This is a list of T cell receptor beta chains from one sample in a study of T cells in Graves' hyperthyroidism and ophthalmopathy. TCRdb reprocessed the multiplex PCR reads with MiXCR, giving one entry per CDR3 protein. In the table there are approximately 700,000 distinct CDR3 sequences, roughly 15% of which are singletons. Sequencing input: blood. The receptors shown here come from a man between 18 and 35 years old with Graves' hyperthyroidism. Both conserved end residues are part of each CDR3. D genes are given only for firm matches. Clone size is not always given. Where it is, it says once, few, many or a class for expanded clones.

abundance	v_gene	j_gene	d_gene	CDR3nt	CDR3aa
many	TRBV29-1	TRBJ2-1	TRBD2	TGCAGCGTTGCGGGAGGCTATGAGCAGTTCTTC	CSVAGGYEQFF
many	TRBV11-2	TRBJ2-7	.	TGTGCCAGCAGCTCCCAAACGGGGTCAACCTACGAGCAGTACTTC	CASSSQTGSTYEQYF
.	TRBV29-1	TRBJ2-7	TRBD2	TGCAGCGTTGAAGTTTGGAGACTAGCGACATACGAGCAGTACTTC	CSVEVWRLATYEQYF
.	TRBV9	TRBJ2-1	.	TGTGCCAGCAGCGTTACAGGGCACAGCTCCTACAATGAGCAGTTCTTC	CASSVTGHSSYNEQFF
many	TRBV5-1	TRBJ1-1	.	TGCGCCAGCAGCTTGAACCAGGGCTGGGACACTGAAGCTTTCTTT	CASSLNQGWDTEAFF
few	TRBV6-2/TRBV6-3	TRBJ1-1	.	TGTGCCAGCAGTTATGGATGGAGACACGGCCACACTGAAGCTTTCTTT	CASSYGWRHGHTEAFF
few	TRBV7-9	TRBJ1-1	TRBD1	TGTGCCAGCAGCTCCTCCGGGACAGGGAAGAACACTGAAGCTTTCTTT	CASSSSGTGKNTEAFF
.	TRBV29-1	TRBJ2-6	.	TGCAGCGTTGGCCTCGGCTCTGGGGCCAACGTCCTGACTTTC	CSVGLGSGANVLTF
many	TRBV19	TRBJ1-2	.	TGTGCCAGTAGTCTAGGACAGCCTAACTATGGCTACACCTTC	CASSLGQPNYGYTF
.	TRBV7-2	TRBJ1-2	TRBD1	TGTGCCAGCAGCTCCCGACAGGGCCCTGGCTACACCTTC	CASSSRQGPGYTF
.	TRBV18	TRBJ1-1	.	TGTGCCAGCTCAATAGAATCGCATACTGAATGGAACACTGAAGCTTTCTTT	CASSIESHTEWNTEAFF
many	TRBV20-1	TRBJ2-4	.	TGCAGTGCTAGTTCAGCGCCTTTGGGCATTCAGTACTTC	CSASSAPLGIQYF
many	TRBV12-5	TRBJ2-1	.	TGTGCTAGTGGTTTAGGGCAGCTCAAAAGGCAGTTCTTC	CASGLGQLKRQFF
few	TRBV11-1	TRBJ2-1	TRBD1	TGTGCCAGCAGCTTAGGGTTGGGACAGGTTATATATGAGCAGTTCTTC	CASSLGLGQVIYEQFF
many	TRBV5-1	TRBJ1-1	TRBD1	TGCGCCAGCAGCAACCGGGACAGGAACACTGAAGCTTTCTTT	CASSNRDRNTEAFF
.	TRBV15	TRBJ1-5	.	TGTGCCACCAGCTTAAAGAACCCGGACCGGAATCAGCCCCAGCATTTT	CATSLKNPDRNQPQHF
many	TRBV7-9	TRBJ2-7	.	TGTGCCAGCAGCGCCAGAGTCGGCTACGAGCAGTACTTC	CASSARVGYEQYF
.	TRBV5-4	TRBJ1-4	.	TGTGCCAGCAGCGGCCCGGGACCCAATGAAAAACTGTTTTTT	CASSGPGPNEKLFF
few	TRBV5-1	TRBJ1-4	.	TGCGCCAGCAGCGTCCGGGACGGCAGAAATGAAAAACTGTTTTTT	CASSVRDGRNEKLFF
many	TRBV12-3/TRBV12-4	TRBJ2-5	.	TGTGCCAGCAGTTCCCGGACAGCAGCACATATGGGGACCCAGTACTTC	CASSSRTAAHMGTQYF
.	TRBV6-5	TRBJ2-3	TRBD2	TGTGCCAGCAGTTATCTAGCGGGAATGAGGGGGGATACGCAGTATTTT	CASSYLAGMRGDTQYF
.	TRBV6-1	TRBJ1-3	.	TGTGCCAGCAGTGAAAGGACAGCCGGCCGAACCATATATTTT	CASSERTAGRTIYF
few	TRBV28	TRBJ2-5	TRBD2	TGTGCCAGCACCCGGACTAGCGGGAGAAAGGAAGAGACCCAGTACTTC	CASTRTSGRKEETQYF
.	TRBV27	TRBJ1-6	.	TGTGCCAGCAGCCAGACAATCGGGATATATAATTCACCCCTCCACTTT	CASSQTIGIYNSPLHF
few	TRBV12-3/TRBV12-4	TRBJ2-7	TRBD2	TGTGCCAGCAGTTTAAGACTAGCGGGAACTTCCCCCTTTTACGAGCAGTACTTC	CASSLRLAGTSPFYEQYF
few	TRBV18	TRBJ2-3	.	TGTGCCAGCTCACCAAGGGCAGGGAGCACAGATACGCAGTATTTT	CASSPRAGSTDTQYF
few	TRBV9	TRBJ2-1	TRBD2	TGTGCCAGCAGCGGCCACGCGGGACTAGCGGACTACAATGAGCAGTTCTTC	CASSGHAGLADYNEQFF
many	TRBV11-2	TRBJ2-3	.	TGTGCCAGCAGCTCCGTAACACCCAATGGTACGCAGTATTTT	CASSSVTPNGTQYF
.	TRBV3-1	TRBJ1-2	.	TGTGCCAGCAGCCAAACCATAAGGGGTGGCTACACCTTC	CASSQTIRGGYTF
few	TRBV25-1	TRBJ1-1	.	TGTGCCAGCAGTCCACCTCTTGAGGTATCTGAAGCTTTCTTT	CASSPPLEVSEAFF
few	TRBV19	TRBJ2-7	.	TGTGCCACCTCTCGGACAGACTCCTACGAGCAGTACTTC	CATSRTDSYEQYF
.	TRBV12-3/TRBV12-4	TRBJ2-1	TRBD2	TGTGCCAGCAGTTGGAGCGGGAGTATCGATGAGCAGTTCTTC	CASSWSGSIDEQFF
many	TRBV6-2/TRBV6-3	TRBJ2-5	TRBD1	TGTGCCAGCAGTGGACGGACTAGGGACAGGGATCAAGAGACCCAGTACTTC	CASSGRTRDRDQETQYF
.	TRBV30	TRBJ1-1	TRBD1	TGTGCCTGGAGTTTCGGACAGGGGCTCCGGGGTGAAGCTTTCTTT	CAWSFGQGLRGEAFF
.	TRBV10-3	TRBJ2-1	TRBD2	TGTGCCATCAGTGCGGTGTGGGGACTAGATAACAATGAGCAGTTCTTC	CAISAVWGLDNNEQFF
many	TRBV12-3/TRBV12-4	TRBJ2-3	TRBD2	TGTGCCAGCAGTTTTAGGACTAGCGAGGGCACAGATACGCAGTATTTT	CASSFRTSEGTDTQYF
many	TRBV7-9	TRBJ1-1	.	TGTGCCAGCAGCGGTACAGGGATCATGAACACTGAAGCTTTCTTT	CASSGTGIMNTEAFF
few	TRBV9	TRBJ2-1	TRBD2	TGTGCCAGCAGCGGGGTCCGGTCCCTCCGAGGGAGGGCAACGTACAATGAGCAGTTCTTC	CASSGVRSLRGRATYNEQFF
many	TRBV28	TRBJ2-7	.	TGTGCCAGCAGCTGGGCGAGGGGGCAGTACTTC	CASSWARGQYF
many	TRBV19	TRBJ1-1	.	TGTGCCAGTAGGCGGACAGAGCGCCTGAACACTGAAGCTTTCTTT	CASRRTERLNTEAFF
few	TRBV5-8	TRBJ1-5	.	TGTGCCAGCAGCCATTTACAGGGTGATCAGCCCCAGCATTTT	CASSHLQGDQPQHF
.	TRBV4-2	TRBJ2-6	.	TGTGCCAGCAGCCAAGAAGGGGTTGGGGCCAACGTCCTGACTTTC	CASSQEGVGANVLTF
few	TRBV20-1	TRBJ2-1	TRBD2	TGCAGTGCTAGGACCACCGGGACTAGCGGAGTTCACAATGAGCAGTTCTTC	CSARTTGTSGVHNEQFF
few	TRBV29-1	TRBJ2-7	.	TGCAGCGTTGGGGACCGGGACACCTTCCTCTACGAGCAGTACTTC	CSVGDRDTFLYEQYF
.	TRBV20-1	TRBJ2-4	TRBD1	TGCAGTGCTAGGGCCGGGACAGGAAAAAACATTCAGTACTTC	CSARAGTGKNIQYF
.	TRBV7-9	TRBJ1-4	.	TGTGCCAGCAGCTCCCATATTACAACTAATGAAAAACTGGTTTTT	CASSSHITTNEKLVF
few	TRBV7-9	TRBJ2-2	TRBD2	TGTGCCAGCAGCCCTCTGACTAGCGGGACCCTCACCGGGGAGCTGTTTTTT	CASSPLTSGTLTGELFF